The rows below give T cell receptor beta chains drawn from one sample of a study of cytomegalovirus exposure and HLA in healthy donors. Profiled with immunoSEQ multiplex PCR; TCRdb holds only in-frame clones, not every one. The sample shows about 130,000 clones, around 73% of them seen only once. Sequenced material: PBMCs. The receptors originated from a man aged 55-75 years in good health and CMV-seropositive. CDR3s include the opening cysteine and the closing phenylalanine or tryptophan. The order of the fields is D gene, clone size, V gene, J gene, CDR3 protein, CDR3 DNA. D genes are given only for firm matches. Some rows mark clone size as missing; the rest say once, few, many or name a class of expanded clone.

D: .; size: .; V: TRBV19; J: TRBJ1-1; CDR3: CASSIERLQNTEAFF; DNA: TGTGCCAGTAGTATCGAGAGACTCCAGAACACTGAAGCTTTCTTT
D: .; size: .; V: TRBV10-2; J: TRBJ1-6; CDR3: CASSESGRDSPLHF; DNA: TGCGCCAGCAGTGAGTCTGGGCGGGATTCACCCCTCCACTTT
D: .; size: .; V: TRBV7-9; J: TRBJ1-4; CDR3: CSSSSHGLNEKLFF; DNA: TGTTCCAGCAGCTCCCATGGCTTGAATGAAAAACTGTTTTTT
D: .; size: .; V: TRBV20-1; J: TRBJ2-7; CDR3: CSADWMNEQYF; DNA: TGCAGTGCCGACTGGATGAACGAGCAGTACTTC
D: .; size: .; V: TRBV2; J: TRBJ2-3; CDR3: CASSSTDTQYF; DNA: TGTGCCAGCAGTTCAACAGATACGCAGTATTTT
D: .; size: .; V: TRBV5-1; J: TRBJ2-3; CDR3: CASSHGTSSTDTQYF; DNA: TGCGCCAGCAGCCACGGGACTTCTAGCACAGATACGCAGTATTTT
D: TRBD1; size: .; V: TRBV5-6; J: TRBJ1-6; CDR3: CASSLAGWAGGFRSPLHF; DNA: TGTGCCAGCAGCTTGGCCGGTTGGGCAGGGGGCTTCAGATCACCCCTCCACTTT
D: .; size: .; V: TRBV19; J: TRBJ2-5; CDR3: CASSTRLGGETQYF; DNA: TGTGCCAGTAGTACGCGGCTGGGGGGAGAGACCCAGTACTTC
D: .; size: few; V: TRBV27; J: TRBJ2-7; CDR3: CASSFGPGYEQYF; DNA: .
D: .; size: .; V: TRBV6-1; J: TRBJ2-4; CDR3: CASSEGGFGTGNIQYF; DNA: TGTGCCAGCAGTGAAGGGGGGTTCGGGACTGGAAACATTCAGTACTTC
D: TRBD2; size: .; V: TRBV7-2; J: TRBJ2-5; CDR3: CASSHQRGGETQYF; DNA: TGTGCCAGCAGCCACCAGCGGGGGGGAGAGACCCAGTACTTC
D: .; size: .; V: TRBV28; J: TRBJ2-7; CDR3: CASSLWAVREQYF; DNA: TGTGCCAGCAGTTTATGGGCAGTACGCGAGCAGTACTTC
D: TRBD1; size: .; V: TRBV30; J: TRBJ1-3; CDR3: CAWSADPGQGFPGNTIYF; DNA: TGTGCCTGGAGTGCCGACCCGGGACAGGGGTTTCCTGGAAACACCATATATTTT
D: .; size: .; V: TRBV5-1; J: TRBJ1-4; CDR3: CASSLGQKNEKLFF; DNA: TGCGCCAGCAGCCTCGGACAGAAAAATGAAAAACTGTTTTTT
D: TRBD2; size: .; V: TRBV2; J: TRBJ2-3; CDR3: CASSAERGSTDTQYF; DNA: TGTGCCAGCAGTGCGGAGCGGGGGAGCACAGATACGCAGTATTTT
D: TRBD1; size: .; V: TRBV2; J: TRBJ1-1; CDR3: CASSGGGGAGTEAFF; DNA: TGTGCCAGCAGTGGAGGAGGGGGCGCGGGTACTGAAGCTTTCTTT
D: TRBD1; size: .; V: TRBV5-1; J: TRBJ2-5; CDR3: CASSVEGASREQYF; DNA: TGCGCCAGCAGCGTCGAGGGGGCCTCTAGGGAGCAGTACTTC
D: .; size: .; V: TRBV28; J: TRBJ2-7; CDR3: CASSLWRVQEQYF; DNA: TGTGCCAGCAGTTTATGGCGGGTTCAGGAGCAGTACTTC
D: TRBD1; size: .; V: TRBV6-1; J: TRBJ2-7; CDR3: CASTRQGYEQYF; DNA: TGTGCCAGCACCAGACAGGGCTACGAGCAGTACTTC
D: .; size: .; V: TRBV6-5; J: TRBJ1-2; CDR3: CASMPYEIGGYGYTF; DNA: TGTGCCAGCATGCCCTACGAGATAGGAGGTTATGGCTACACCTTC
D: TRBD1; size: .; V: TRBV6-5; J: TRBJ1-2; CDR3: CASSYTTGGKGYTF; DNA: TGTGCCAGCAGTTATACAACAGGGGGGAAAGGCTACACCTTC
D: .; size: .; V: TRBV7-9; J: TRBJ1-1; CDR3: CASSLSRGGRAFF; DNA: TGTGCCAGCAGCTTATCCCGCGGGGGAAGGGCTTTCTTT
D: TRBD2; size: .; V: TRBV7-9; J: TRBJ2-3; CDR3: CASNLLAGAGHTQYF; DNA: TGTGCCAGCAACCTACTAGCGGGGGCAGGACATACGCAGTATTTT
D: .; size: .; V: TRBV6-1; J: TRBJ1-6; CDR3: CASSTQGYGSPLHF; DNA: TGTGCCAGCAGCACACAGGGCTACGGTTCACCCCTCCACTTT
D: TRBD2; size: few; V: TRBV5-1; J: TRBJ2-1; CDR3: CASSLRPSGTSGYNEQFF; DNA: TGCGCCAGCAGCCTACGACCTTCCGGGACTAGCGGTTACAATGAGCAGTTCTTC
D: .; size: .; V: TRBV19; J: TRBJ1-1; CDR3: CASSMANTEAFF; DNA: TGTGCCAGTAGTATGGCGAACACTGAAGCTTTCTTT
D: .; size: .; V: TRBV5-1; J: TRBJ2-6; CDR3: CASMPTPGNVLTF; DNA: TGCGCCAGCATGCCGACCCCGGGCAACGTCCTGACTTTC
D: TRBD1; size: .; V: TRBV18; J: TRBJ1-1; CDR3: CASSPVDRDEAFF; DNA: TGTGCCAGCTCACCAGTGGACAGGGATGAAGCTTTCTTT